The rows below give T cell receptor beta chains drawn from one sample of a study of blood T cell repertoires in COVID-19. TCRdb's copy holds only in-frame clones and misses some; the assay was immunoSEQ multiplex PCR. The sample shows about 190,000 clones, 85% of them seen only once. The sample was peripheral blood. The source of these receptors is a woman of 80 years or more with acute or convalescent COVID-19. The CDR3 runs from the conserved cysteine through the conserved F or W. The order of the fields is J gene, clone size, V gene, D gene, CDR3 protein, CDR3 DNA. D genes are given only for firm matches. The size entry is marked missing in some rows and otherwise reads once, few, many or a size class.

j_gene: TRBJ2-7; abundance: once; v_gene: TRBV18; d_gene: .; CDR3aa: CASSILGEGGSEQYF; CDR3nt: TGTGCCAGCTCAATCTTAGGTGAGGGAGGATCCGAGCAGTACTTC
j_gene: TRBJ1-6; abundance: once; v_gene: TRBV11-2; d_gene: .; CDR3aa: CASSSEGDSPLHF; CDR3nt: TGTGCCAGCAGCTCAGAGGGCGATTCACCCCTCCACTTT
j_gene: TRBJ2-7; abundance: .; v_gene: TRBV7-3; d_gene: TRBD2; CDR3aa: CASSLTTAGGPAEQYF; CDR3nt: TGTGCCAGCAGCTTAACTACAGCGGGAGGGCCAGCCGAGCAGTACTTC
j_gene: TRBJ2-2; abundance: .; v_gene: TRBV19; d_gene: .; CDR3aa: CASSPQAPGLFANTGELFF; CDR3nt: TGTGCCAGTAGTCCCCAGGCCCCGGGACTTTTCGCGAACACCGGGGAGCTGTTTTTT
j_gene: TRBJ2-7; abundance: .; v_gene: TRBV5-6; d_gene: TRBD2; CDR3aa: CASSRRTERGGEQYF; CDR3nt: TGTGCCAGCAGCCGACGGACGGAACGGGGGGGAGAGCAGTACTTC
j_gene: TRBJ1-4; abundance: .; v_gene: TRBV6-2/TRBV6-3; d_gene: .; CDR3aa: CASSNPRTGVNEKLFF; CDR3nt: TGTGCCAGCAGCAACCCACGGACGGGGGTTAATGAAAAACTGTTTTTT
j_gene: TRBJ2-3; abundance: .; v_gene: TRBV6-5; d_gene: .; CDR3aa: CASKDLAARADTQYF; CDR3nt: TGTGCTTCAAAAGATTTAGCGGCCCGCGCCGATACGCAGTATTTT
j_gene: TRBJ2-7; abundance: .; v_gene: TRBV6-5; d_gene: TRBD1; CDR3aa: CASTSTGQGVYGQYF; CDR3nt: TGTGCCAGCACTTCGACGGGACAGGGAGTTTATGGGCAGTACTTC
j_gene: TRBJ2-1; abundance: .; v_gene: TRBV28; d_gene: .; CDR3aa: CASSFTSTNEQFF; CDR3nt: TGTGCCAGCAGTTTTACGTCTACCAATGAGCAGTTCTTC
j_gene: TRBJ1-3; abundance: .; v_gene: TRBV7-2; d_gene: .; CDR3aa: CASSLAYGGLGNTIYF; CDR3nt: TGTGCCAGCAGCTTAGCCTACGGCGGCCTTGGAAACACCATATATTTT
j_gene: TRBJ1-1; abundance: .; v_gene: TRBV5-1; d_gene: .; CDR3aa: CASSFTGKDTEAFF; CDR3nt: TGCGCCAGCAGCTTTACAGGGAAGGACACTGAAGCTTTCTTT
j_gene: TRBJ2-1; abundance: .; v_gene: TRBV7-2; d_gene: .; CDR3aa: CASSLQGGGIYISAEQFF; CDR3nt: TGTGCCAGCAGCTTACAGGGTGGGGGGATTTACATATCGGCTGAGCAGTTCTTC
j_gene: TRBJ2-7; abundance: once; v_gene: TRBV3-1/TRBV3-2; d_gene: TRBD2; CDR3aa: CASSQNLSPSGRKNEQYF; CDR3nt: TGTGCCAGCAGCCAAAACCTATCGCCTAGCGGGAGGAAAAACGAGCAGTACTTC
j_gene: TRBJ2-1; abundance: once; v_gene: TRBV29-1; d_gene: .; CDR3aa: CSSDREGGEQFF; CDR3nt: TGCAGCAGCGATAGGGAGGGGGGTGAGCAGTTCTTC
j_gene: TRBJ2-3; abundance: .; v_gene: TRBV4-2; d_gene: TRBD1; CDR3aa: CASSQLGQGFTDTQYF; CDR3nt: TGTGCCAGCAGCCAGCTGGGACAGGGTTTCACAGATACGCAGTATTTT
j_gene: TRBJ2-7; abundance: .; v_gene: TRBV7-7; d_gene: TRBD1; CDR3aa: CASSPTGNYEQYF; CDR3nt: TGTGCTAGCAGCCCGACAGGGAACTACGAGCAGTACTTC
j_gene: TRBJ1-2; abundance: once; v_gene: TRBV28; d_gene: .; CDR3aa: CASSPDRSYGYTF; CDR3nt: TGTGCCAGCAGCCCCGACAGGTCCTATGGCTACACCTTC
j_gene: TRBJ2-5; abundance: .; v_gene: TRBV7-9; d_gene: TRBD2; CDR3aa: CASSLTSGRRETQYF; CDR3nt: TGTGCCAGCAGCCTGACTAGCGGGAGGCGAGAGACCCAGTACTTC
j_gene: TRBJ2-7; abundance: .; v_gene: TRBV5-5; d_gene: TRBD2; CDR3aa: CASSLLGRAYEQYF; CDR3nt: TGTGCCAGCAGCTTGTTGGGGAGGGCCTACGAGCAGTACTTC
j_gene: TRBJ1-2; abundance: .; v_gene: TRBV6-2/TRBV6-3; d_gene: .; CDR3aa: CASSYSIGDSARPNYGYTF; CDR3nt: TGTGCCAGCAGTTACTCGATTGGAGACAGTGCCCGCCCTAACTATGGCTACACCTTC
j_gene: TRBJ2-7; abundance: .; v_gene: TRBV24-1; d_gene: TRBD1; CDR3aa: CATSDQDRGVYEQYF; CDR3nt: TGTGCCACCAGTGATCAGGACAGGGGAGTCTACGAGCAGTACTTC
j_gene: TRBJ1-2; abundance: .; v_gene: TRBV7-9; d_gene: .; CDR3aa: CASSAWLGGLGGYTF; CDR3nt: TGTGCCAGCAGCGCCTGGCTGGGGGGGCTGGGAGGCTACACCTTC
j_gene: TRBJ2-7; abundance: once; v_gene: TRBV4-3; d_gene: .; CDR3aa: CASSLRGSYEQYF; CDR3nt: TGCGCCAGCAGCCTCAGGGGATCCTACGAGCAGTACTTC
j_gene: TRBJ1-1; abundance: .; v_gene: TRBV6-6; d_gene: TRBD1; CDR3aa: CASSYGRGSTEAFF; CDR3nt: TGTGCCAGCAGTTACGGCAGGGGGAGCACTGAAGCTTTCTTT
j_gene: TRBJ1-3; abundance: .; v_gene: TRBV30; d_gene: .; CDR3aa: CAWAASNSGNTIYF; CDR3nt: TGTGCCTGGGCAGCTAGCAACTCTGGAAACACCATATATTTT
j_gene: TRBJ1-1; abundance: once; v_gene: TRBV5-1; d_gene: .; CDR3aa: CASSLQGANTEAFF; CDR3nt: TGCGCCAGCAGCTTACAAGGGGCGAACACTGAAGCTTTCTTT
j_gene: TRBJ2-7; abundance: .; v_gene: TRBV6-5; d_gene: .; CDR3aa: CASRALDSYEQYF; CDR3nt: TGTGCCAGCAGGGCCTTGGACAGCTACGAGCAGTACTTC
j_gene: TRBJ1-2; abundance: .; v_gene: TRBV3-1/TRBV3-2; d_gene: .; CDR3aa: CASSLSGTSYGYTF; CDR3nt: TGTGCCAGCAGCCTATCCGGGACAAGCTATGGCTACACCTTC
j_gene: TRBJ2-7; abundance: few; v_gene: TRBV5-1; d_gene: TRBD1; CDR3aa: CASSEGTGGLPNEQYF; CDR3nt: TGCGCCAGCAGCGAAGGGACAGGGGGTCTCCCCAACGAGCAGTACTTC
j_gene: TRBJ1-4; abundance: .; v_gene: TRBV7-2; d_gene: .; CDR3aa: CASSLYGPPTNEKLFF; CDR3nt: TGTGCCAGCAGCTTATATGGCCCTCCAACTAATGAAAAACTGTTTTTT
j_gene: TRBJ1-6; abundance: .; v_gene: TRBV5-6; d_gene: .; CDR3aa: CASSLAGNNSPLHF; CDR3nt: TGTGCCAGCAGCTTGGCCGGGAATAATTCACCCCTCCACTTT
j_gene: TRBJ2-1; abundance: few; v_gene: TRBV27; d_gene: TRBD2; CDR3aa: CASSFSGTTNNEQFF; CDR3nt: TGTGCCAGCAGTTTTTCCGGGACTACAAACAATGAGCAGTTCTTC
j_gene: TRBJ1-1; abundance: few; v_gene: TRBV6-2/TRBV6-3; d_gene: .; CDR3aa: CASSPQSLGTEAFF; CDR3nt: TGTGCCAGCAGTCCACAGTCTTTGGGCACTGAAGCTTTCTTT
j_gene: TRBJ1-3; abundance: .; v_gene: TRBV5-4; d_gene: .; CDR3aa: CASSLGGRDSGNTIYF; CDR3nt: TGTGCCAGCAGCTTGGGAGGCCGGGACTCTGGAAACACCATATATTTT
j_gene: TRBJ1-3; abundance: .; v_gene: TRBV18; d_gene: .; CDR3aa: CASSSGPGASGNTIYF; CDR3nt: TGTGCCAGCTCGAGCGGGCCCGGGGCCTCTGGAAACACCATATATTTT
j_gene: TRBJ2-3; abundance: .; v_gene: TRBV15; d_gene: .; CDR3aa: CATSIADPGGTDTQYF; CDR3nt: TGTGCCACCAGCATAGCGGACCCCGGCGGCACAGATACGCAGTATTTT
j_gene: TRBJ2-1; abundance: .; v_gene: TRBV18; d_gene: .; CDR3aa: CASSPGLAAYNEQFF; CDR3nt: TGTGCCAGCTCACCAGGCCTAGCAGCCTACAATGAGCAGTTCTTC
j_gene: TRBJ1-1; abundance: once; v_gene: TRBV5-1; d_gene: .; CDR3aa: CASSLLDSRTEAFF; CDR3nt: TGCGCCAGCAGCTTACTAGATAGCCGAACTGAAGCTTTCTTT
j_gene: TRBJ1-1; abundance: .; v_gene: TRBV7-8; d_gene: .; CDR3aa: CASSPPGNEAKF; CDR3nt: TGTGCCAGCAGCCCTCCGGGGAACGAGGCAAAATTT
j_gene: TRBJ2-1; abundance: .; v_gene: TRBV9; d_gene: .; CDR3aa: CASSVGSLGFDEQFF; CDR3nt: TGTGCCAGCAGCGTAGGGAGTCTCGGATTCGATGAGCAGTTCTTC
j_gene: TRBJ2-4; abundance: once; v_gene: TRBV12-3/TRBV12-4; d_gene: .; CDR3aa: CASSYAGWNIQYF; CDR3nt: TGTGCCAGCAGTTATGCAGGGTGGAACATTCAGTACTTC
j_gene: TRBJ1-1; abundance: .; v_gene: TRBV7-2; d_gene: TRBD1; CDR3aa: CASRDRSLEAFF; CDR3nt: TGTGCCAGCAGGGACAGGTCCCTTGAAGCTTTCTTT
j_gene: TRBJ1-1; abundance: .; v_gene: TRBV5-1; d_gene: TRBD1; CDR3aa: CASSLQPRGQNTEAFF; CDR3nt: TGCGCCAGCAGCTTACAACCCAGGGGGCAAAACACTGAAGCTTTCTTT